Included here is one T cell receptor (beta chain) sequence, with context. V lost 4 bases to trimming and J lost 5 bases, with 17 bases between them. The germline CDR1 and CDR2 sequences are SQVTM and ANQGSEA. The CDR3 loop spans 14 amino acids. This entry comes from a study of blood T cell repertoires in COVID-19. The data were produced by immunoSEQ multiplex PCR, yet TCRdb's version contains in-frame clones alone and is incomplete. The data show some 200,000 clones, around nine tenths seen once. Material: peripheral blood. The origin of this receptor is a man aged 35-49 years with active or convalescent COVID-19. The chain is built from TRBV29-1 and TRBJ1-1; no clear D gene. CDR3 bases: TGCAGCGTTGTGGTCGGTTCCCCGAGGACTGAAGCTTTCTTT. This gives the protein CSVVVGSPRTEAFF.